This T cell receptor beta chain came from a study of T-cell reconstitution after alpha-beta-depleted transplantation in children. Details on this clonotype: Its specificity is not known.

Per germline, CDR1 SGHRS and CDR2 YFSETQ. The length of the CDR3 is 16 residues. V shed 3 bases and J shed 2 bases, with 12 bases lying between them. General study results and limits: Several hundred expanded graft clones reportedly supplied alpha-beta T cells about two months after transplant. T-cell counts and diversity at one year post-transplant came mainly from newly produced T cells.

Unique molecular identifiers featured in how the TCRbeta library was prepared. TCRdb ran MiXCR on the PCR reads and lists one entry per CDR3 protein. The sample lists approximately 980,000 distinct CDR3 sequences; about 26% were seen once. The input for sequencing was PBMCs, mostly from graft donor cells, taken 360 days after TCRalphabeta/CD19-depleted stem cell transplant. This chain uses TRBV5-1 with TRBJ2-6; D possibly corresponds to TRBD2 (6 bases). The clonotype originates from a boy in the first two years of life who had a stem cell transplant for SCID, so the T cells may come from the graft donor. CDR3: CASSSGGTTGANVLTF. In DNA, the CDR3 is TGCGCCAGCAGCTCCGGGGGTACCACTGGGGCCAACGTCCTGACTTTC. The variable domain in full, completed from reference TRBV5-1 and TRBJ2-6, reads KAGVTQTPRYLIKTRGQQVTLSCSPISGHRSVSWYQQTPGQGLQFLFEYFSETQRNKGNFPGRFSGRQFSNSRSEMNVSTLELGDSALYLCASSSGGTTGANVLTFGAGSRLTVL.